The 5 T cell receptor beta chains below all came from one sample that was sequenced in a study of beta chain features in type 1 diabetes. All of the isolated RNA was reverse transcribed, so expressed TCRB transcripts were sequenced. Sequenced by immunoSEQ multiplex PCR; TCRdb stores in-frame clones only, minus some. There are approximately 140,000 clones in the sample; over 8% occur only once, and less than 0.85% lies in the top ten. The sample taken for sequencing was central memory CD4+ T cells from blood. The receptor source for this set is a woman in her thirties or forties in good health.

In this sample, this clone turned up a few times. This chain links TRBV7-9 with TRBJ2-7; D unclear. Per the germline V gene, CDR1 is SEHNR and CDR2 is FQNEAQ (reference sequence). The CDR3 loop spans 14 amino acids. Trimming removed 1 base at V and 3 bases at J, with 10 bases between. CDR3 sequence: CASSLVPPGYEQYF. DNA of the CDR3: TGTGCCAGCAGCTTAGTCCCCCCCGGCTACGAGCAGTACTTC.

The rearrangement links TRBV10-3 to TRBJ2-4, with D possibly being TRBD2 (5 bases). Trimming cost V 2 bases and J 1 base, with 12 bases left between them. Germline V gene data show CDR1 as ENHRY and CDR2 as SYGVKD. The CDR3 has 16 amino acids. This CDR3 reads CAISEDSPGAKNIQYF. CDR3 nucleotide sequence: TGTGCCATCAGTGAGGACTCCCCGGGGGCCAAAAACATTCAGTACTTC.

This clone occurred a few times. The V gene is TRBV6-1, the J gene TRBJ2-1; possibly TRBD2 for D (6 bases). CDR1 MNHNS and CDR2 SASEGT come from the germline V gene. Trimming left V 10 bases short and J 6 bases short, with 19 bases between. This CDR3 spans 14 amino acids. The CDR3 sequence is CATVPGLRFNEQFF. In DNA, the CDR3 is TGTGCCACTGTTCCGGGACTTCGCTTCAATGAGCAGTTCTTC.

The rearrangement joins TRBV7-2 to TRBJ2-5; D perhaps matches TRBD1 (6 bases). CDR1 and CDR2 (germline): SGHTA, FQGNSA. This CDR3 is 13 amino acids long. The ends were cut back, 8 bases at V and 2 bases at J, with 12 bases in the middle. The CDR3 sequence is CASLRGSQETQYF. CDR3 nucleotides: TGTGCCAGCTTAAGGGGGTCGCAAGAGACCCAGTACTTC.

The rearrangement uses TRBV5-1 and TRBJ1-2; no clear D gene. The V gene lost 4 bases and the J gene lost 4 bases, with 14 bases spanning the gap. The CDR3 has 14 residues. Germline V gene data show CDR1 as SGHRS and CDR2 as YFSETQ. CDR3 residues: CASSPPSGGYGYTF. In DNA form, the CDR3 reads TGCGCCAGCAGCCCGCCGTCAGGTGGCTATGGCTACACCTTC. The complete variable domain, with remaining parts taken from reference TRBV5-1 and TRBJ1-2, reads KAGVTQTPRYLIKTRGQQVTLSCSPISGHRSVSWYQQTPGQGLQFLFEYFSETQRNKGNFPGRFSGRQFSNSRSEMNVSTLELGDSALYLCASSPPSGGYGYTFGSGTRLTVV.